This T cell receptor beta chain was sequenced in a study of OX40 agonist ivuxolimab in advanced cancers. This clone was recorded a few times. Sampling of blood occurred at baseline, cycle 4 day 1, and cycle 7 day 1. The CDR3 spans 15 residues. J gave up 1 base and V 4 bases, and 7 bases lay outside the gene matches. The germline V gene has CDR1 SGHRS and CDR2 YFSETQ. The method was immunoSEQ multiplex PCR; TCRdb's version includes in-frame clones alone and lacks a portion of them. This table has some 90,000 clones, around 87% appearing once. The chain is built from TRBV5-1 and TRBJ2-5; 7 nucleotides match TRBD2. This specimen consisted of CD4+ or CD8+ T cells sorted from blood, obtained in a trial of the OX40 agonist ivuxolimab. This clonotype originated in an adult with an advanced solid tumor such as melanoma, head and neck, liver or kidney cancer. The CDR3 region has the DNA TGCGCCAGCAGCCCGGGAGGAGGTTTCCAAGAGACCCAGTACTTC. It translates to CASSPGGGFQETQYF. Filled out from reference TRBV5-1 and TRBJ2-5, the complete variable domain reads KAGVTQTPRYLIKTRGQQVTLSCSPISGHRSVSWYQQTPGQGLQFLFEYFSETQRNKGNFPGRFSGRQFSNSRSEMNVSTLELGDSALYLCASSPGGGFQETQYFGPGTRLLVL.